The clone carrying this T cell receptor beta chain was seen only a few times. This sample was taken from a study of T-cell reconstitution after alpha-beta-depleted transplantation in children. CDR3 length: 15 residues. V gave up 4 bases and J gave up 0 bases, with 12 bases separating them. Per germline, CDR1 LGHNA and CDR2 YSLEER. Unique molecular identifiers were built into the TCRbeta library. TCRdb processed the PCR reads anew with MiXCR; each CDR3 protein has one entry. The repertoire holds about 610,000 distinct CDR3 sequences, with roughly a tenth as singletons. This chain connects TRBV4-3 to TRBJ1-1; D not resolved. The sample was PBMCs from the stem cell graft donor, taken from the stem cell graft. The receptor was isolated from a human donor who donated a stem cell graft to a child with acute myeloid leukemia. The CDR3 reads CASSLTDKMNTEAFF. The DNA for the CDR3 is TGCGCCAGCAGCCTAACAGATAAAATGAACACTGAAGCTTTCTTT.